A selection of T cell receptor beta chains follows, all from one sample in a study of control samples from healthy donors and cancer patients. The data were produced by immunoSEQ multiplex PCR, yet TCRdb's version contains in-frame clones alone and is incomplete. The sample records more than 95,000 clones, roughly 87% being singletons. Sequenced sample: blood. The origin of the receptors is a man younger than 35 in good health. The CDR3 runs from the conserved cysteine through the conserved F or W. D genes are given only for firm matches.

J	V	D	DNA	CDR3
TRBJ1-1	TRBV6-1	-	TGTGCCAGCAGTGAACGTACTGTGGCGGCTTTCTTT	CASSERTVAAFF
TRBJ2-7	TRBV10-3	-	TGTGCCATCAGTGAACCAGCGGAGGTAAGCGACGAGCAGTACTTC	CAISEPAEVSDEQYF
TRBJ2-3	TRBV29-1	-	TGCAGCGTGAAGACGGACCGAAACACAGATACGCAGTATTTT	CSVKTDRNTDTQYF
TRBJ1-4	TRBV27	-	TGTGCCAGCAGCCGGGACTTTTCAACTAATGAAAAACTGTTTTTT	CASSRDFSTNEKLFF
TRBJ1-5	TRBV5-1	TRBD1	TGCGCCAGCAGCGCCGGGACAGGGATCAATCAGCCCCAGCATTTT	CASSAGTGINQPQHF
TRBJ2-3	TRBV9	TRBD1	TGTGCCAGCAGCGTAGTAGGGGGCTTGGATACGCAGTATTTT	CASSVVGGLDTQYF
TRBJ1-2	TRBV19	-	TGTGCCAGTAGTATAGATCTCGGGTCTACTAACTATGGCTACACCTTC	CASSIDLGSTNYGYTF
TRBJ2-3	TRBV24-1	TRBD2	TGTGCCACCAGTGATTTTAAGCTAGCGGGAGATCTTGGGGGCACAGATACGCAGTATTTT	CATSDFKLAGDLGGTDTQYF
TRBJ2-1	TRBV5-8	TRBD1	TGTGCCAGCAGCTTGACAGGACAGGGGCGCCAAGTATCCAATGAGCAGTTCTTC	CASSLTGQGRQVSNEQFF
TRBJ2-7	TRBV3-1/TRBV3-2	-	TGTGCCAGCAGCCGATTGACAGAGCAGTACTTC	CASSRLTEQYF
TRBJ2-1	TRBV15	-	TGTGCCACCAGTCAGGACCAGAGCTCCTACAATGAGCAGTTCTTC	CATSQDQSSYNEQFF
TRBJ2-3	TRBV9	-	TGTGCCAGCAGCGTATTCCCCCGAGACACAGATACGCAGTATTTT	CASSVFPRDTDTQYF